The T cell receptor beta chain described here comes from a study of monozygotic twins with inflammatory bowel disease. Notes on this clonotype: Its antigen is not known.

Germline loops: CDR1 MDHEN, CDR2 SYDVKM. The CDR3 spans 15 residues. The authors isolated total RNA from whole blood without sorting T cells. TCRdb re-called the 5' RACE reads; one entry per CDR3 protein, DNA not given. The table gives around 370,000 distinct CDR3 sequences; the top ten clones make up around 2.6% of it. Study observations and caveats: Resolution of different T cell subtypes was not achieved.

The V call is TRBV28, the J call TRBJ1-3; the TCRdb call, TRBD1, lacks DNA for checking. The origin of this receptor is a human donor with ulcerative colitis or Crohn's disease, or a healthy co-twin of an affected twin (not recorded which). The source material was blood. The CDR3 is CASRTTGKSGNTIYF. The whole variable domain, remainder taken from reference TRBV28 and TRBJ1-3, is DVKVTQSSRYLVKRTGEKVFLECVQDMDHENMFWYRQDPGLGLRLIYFSYDVKMKEKGDIPEGYSVSREKKERFSLILESASTNQTSMYLCASRTTGKSGNTIYFGEGSWLTVV.